The 9 T cell receptor beta chains reported below all come from one sample, sequenced in a study of T cell changes during pregnancy in multiple sclerosis. TCRdb's table, derived via immunoSEQ multiplex PCR, lists solely in-frame clones and lacks some. This table holds approximately 30,000 clones, around nine tenths found once. The sequences come from CD4+ T cells from peripheral blood mononuclear cells, collected in the first trimester of pregnancy. The receptors shown here come from a female donor in good health, enrolled as a control in a pregnancy study.

The chain combines TRBV19 with TRBJ2-2; D remains ambiguous. The ends were cut back, 3 bases at V and 2 bases at J, with 13 bases in the middle. In germline, CDR1 is LNHDA, CDR2 SQIVND (reference sequence). This CDR3 is 16 amino acids long. The CDR3 sequence: CASSMERGSNTGELFF. The CDR3, as DNA: TGTGCCAGTAGTATGGAGCGTGGATCCAACACCGGGGAGCTGTTTTTT.

The chain carries TRBV6-1 and TRBJ1-5; D gene ambiguous. V was trimmed by 6 bases and J by 5 bases, leaving 17 bases between them. Germline V gene data show CDR1 as MNHNS and CDR2 as SASEGT. The CDR3 is 15 amino acids. CDR3 sequence: CASSLAQTSHQPQHF. The CDR3 DNA sequence: TGTGCCAGCAGCCTCGCACAAACCTCCCATCAGCCCCAGCATTTT.

J is TRBJ2-7 and V is TRBV5-5, with TRBD1 matching 7 bases. This CDR3 has 14 residues. Germline V lookup: CDR1 SGHKS, CDR2 YYEKEE (reference sequence). V was pared by 1 base and J by 4 bases, with 5 bases of the junction left unmatched. CDR3 in amino acids: CASSLWTGPYEQYF. The CDR3 nucleotides read TGTGCCAGCAGCTTGTGGACAGGTCCGTACGAGCAGTACTTC.

The gene calls are TRBV6-1 and TRBJ1-4, with 12 bases aligning to TRBD1. The germline V gene has CDR1 MNHNS and CDR2 SASEGT. CDR3 length equals 14 residues. V dropped 3 bases and J dropped 12; count of bases not matched to a gene: 5. The CDR3 is CASSEGQGAEELFF. The CDR3 nucleotides read TGTGCCAGCAGTGAGGGACAGGGGGCAGAGGAACTGTTTTTT.

The gene calls are TRBV13 and TRBJ2-3; D may be TRBD2 (5 bases). Germline lookup yields CDR1 PRHDT and CDR2 FYEKMQ (reference sequence). The CDR3 spans 15 residues. V was pared by 0 bases and J by 5 bases, with 12 bases between. The CDR3 loop is CASSLGEGRVDTQYF. The CDR3 bases are TGTGCCAGCAGCTTAGGCGAGGGCCGGGTAGATACGCAGTATTTT.

The chain joins TRBV2 to TRBJ2-7; tentatively, D is TRBD1 (5 bases). V lost 3 bases and J 4 bases, leaving 10 bases between the germline ends. Germline V gives CDR1 SNHLY, CDR2 FYNNEI. The CDR3 is 13 residues long. In DNA, the CDR3 is TGTGCCAGCAGTGACCTGGACAAATACGAGCAGTACTTC. Translated, it gives CASSDLDKYEQYF.

This clone occurred once. The chain has TRBV28 and TRBJ2-7; D is possibly TRBD2 (5 bases). V was trimmed by 4 bases and J by 2 bases, leaving 15 bases between them. CDR1 and CDR2 (germline): MDHEN, SYDVKM. The CDR3 consists of 15 residues. The DNA of the CDR3 is TGTGCCAGCAGTTCCCTCCTAAGCGGTCCCTACGAGCAGTACTTC. Residues: CASSSLLSGPYEQYF.

This chain joins TRBV6-6 and TRBJ1-2; TRBD1 might be the D (5 bases). The V end was cut by 5 bases, the J end by 6 bases, with 16 bases between. Germline lookup yields CDR1 MNHNY and CDR2 SVGAGI (reference sequence). The CDR3 contains 14 residues. DNA for the CDR3: TGTGCCAGCAGTCAGCAGGGTTATGGGAATGGCTACACCTTC. It encodes CASSQQGYGNGYTF.

This chain uses TRBV5-1 with TRBJ2-3; 7 bases are shared with TRBD2. The junction had 3 bases not matched to a gene; V was cut back by 1 base and J by 1 base. This CDR3 comprises 15 residues. Germline CDR1 reads SGHRS; CDR2 reads YFSETQ. The chain's CDR3 is CASSLYRGGTDTQYF. The DNA for the CDR3 is TGCGCCAGCAGCTTGTACCGGGGGGGCACAGATACGCAGTATTTT.